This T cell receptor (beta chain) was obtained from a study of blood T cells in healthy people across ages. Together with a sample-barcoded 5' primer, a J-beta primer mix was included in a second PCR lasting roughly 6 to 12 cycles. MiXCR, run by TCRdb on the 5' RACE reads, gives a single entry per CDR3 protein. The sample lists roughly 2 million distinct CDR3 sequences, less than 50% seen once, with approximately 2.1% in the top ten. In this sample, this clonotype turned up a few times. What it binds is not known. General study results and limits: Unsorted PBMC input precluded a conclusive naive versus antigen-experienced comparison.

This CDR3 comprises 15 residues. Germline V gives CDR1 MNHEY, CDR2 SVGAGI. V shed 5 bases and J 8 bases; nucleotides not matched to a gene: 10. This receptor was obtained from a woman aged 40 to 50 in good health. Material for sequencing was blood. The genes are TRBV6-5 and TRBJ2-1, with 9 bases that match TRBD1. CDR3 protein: CASSLDRGRSHEQFF. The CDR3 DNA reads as TGTGCCAGCAGTCTGGACAGGGGAAGGTCCCATGAGCAGTTCTTC.